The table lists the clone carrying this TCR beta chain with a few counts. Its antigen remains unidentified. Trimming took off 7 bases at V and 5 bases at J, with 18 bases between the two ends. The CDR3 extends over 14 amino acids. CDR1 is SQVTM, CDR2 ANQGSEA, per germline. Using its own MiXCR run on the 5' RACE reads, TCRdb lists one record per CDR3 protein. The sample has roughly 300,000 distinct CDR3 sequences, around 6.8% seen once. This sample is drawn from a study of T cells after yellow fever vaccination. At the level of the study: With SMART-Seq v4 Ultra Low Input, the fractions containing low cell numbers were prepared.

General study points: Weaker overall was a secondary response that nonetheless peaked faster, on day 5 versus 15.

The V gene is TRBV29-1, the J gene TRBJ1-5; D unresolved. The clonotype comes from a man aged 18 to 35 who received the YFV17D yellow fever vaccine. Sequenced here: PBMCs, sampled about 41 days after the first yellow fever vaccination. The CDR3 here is CSAGMGIGDQPQHF. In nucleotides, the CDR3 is TGCAGCGCCGGGATGGGTATCGGGGATCAGCCCCAGCATTTT.